This TCR beta chain appears in the sequencing data of a study of CD8+ T cells in alopecia areata. About the study: Scoring treated patients' severity relied on the percentage of scalp area affected. Study-wide results and caveats: Researchers report lesional scalp, most notably alopecia totalis/universalis, outstripped normal scalp in clonality.

RNA extraction and reverse transcription yielded cDNA as sequencing template. Profiled with immunoSEQ multiplex PCR; TCRdb holds only in-frame clones, not every one. Of under 150,000 clones in the sample, about 50% were seen once. Specified treatment: oral pan-JAK inhibitor, 5-10 mg twice daily. Germline CDR1 reads SGHAT; CDR2 reads FQNNGV. This CDR3 has 13 amino acids. V lost 1 base to trimming and J lost 7 bases, with 11 bases between them. Turning to this clone: What it recognizes is unknown.

The sequence was obtained from a human donor with alopecia areata. The sample in question was CD4+ T cells sorted from blood, obtained at week 4, from a patient treated with tofacitinib. The chain combines TRBV11-2 with TRBJ2-7; D gene ambiguous. CDR3 amino acids: CASSLGSQREQYF. CDR3 sequence (DNA): TGTGCCAGCAGCTTAGGGAGTCAAAGGGAGCAGTACTTC.